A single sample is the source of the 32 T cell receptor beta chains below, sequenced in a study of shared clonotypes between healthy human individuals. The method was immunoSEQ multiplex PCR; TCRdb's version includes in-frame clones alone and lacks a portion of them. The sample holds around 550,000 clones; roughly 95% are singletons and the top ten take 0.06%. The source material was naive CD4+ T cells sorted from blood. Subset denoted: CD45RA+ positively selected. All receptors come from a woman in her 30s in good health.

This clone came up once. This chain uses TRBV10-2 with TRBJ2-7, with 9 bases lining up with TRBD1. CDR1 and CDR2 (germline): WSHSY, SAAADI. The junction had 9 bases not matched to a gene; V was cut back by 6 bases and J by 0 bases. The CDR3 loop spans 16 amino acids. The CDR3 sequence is CASSEGQGAVSYEQYF. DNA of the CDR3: TGCGCCAGCAGCGAGGGACAGGGAGCCGTCTCCTACGAGCAGTACTTC.

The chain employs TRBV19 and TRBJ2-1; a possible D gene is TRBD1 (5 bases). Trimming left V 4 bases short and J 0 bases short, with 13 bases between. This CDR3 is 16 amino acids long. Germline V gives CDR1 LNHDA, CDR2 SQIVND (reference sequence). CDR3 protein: CASSRQGRSSYNEQFF. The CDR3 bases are TGTGCCAGTAGTAGGCAGGGTAGGAGCTCCTACAATGAGCAGTTCTTC. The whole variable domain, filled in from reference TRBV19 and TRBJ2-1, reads DGGITQSPKYLFRKEGQNVTLSCEQNLNHDAMYWYRQDPGQGLRLIYYSQIVNDFQKGDIAEGYSVSREKKESFPLTVTSAQKNPTAFYLCASSRQGRSSYNEQFFGPGTRLTVL.

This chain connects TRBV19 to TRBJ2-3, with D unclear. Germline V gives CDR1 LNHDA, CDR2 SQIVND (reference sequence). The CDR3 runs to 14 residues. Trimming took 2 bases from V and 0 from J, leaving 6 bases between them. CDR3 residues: CASSIRSSTDTQYF. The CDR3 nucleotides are TGTGCCAGTAGTATAAGGTCTAGCACAGATACGCAGTATTTT. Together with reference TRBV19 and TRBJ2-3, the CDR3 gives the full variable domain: DGGITQSPKYLFRKEGQNVTLSCEQNLNHDAMYWYRQDPGQGLRLIYYSQIVNDFQKGDIAEGYSVSREKKESFPLTVTSAQKNPTAFYLCASSIRSSTDTQYFGPGTRLTVL.

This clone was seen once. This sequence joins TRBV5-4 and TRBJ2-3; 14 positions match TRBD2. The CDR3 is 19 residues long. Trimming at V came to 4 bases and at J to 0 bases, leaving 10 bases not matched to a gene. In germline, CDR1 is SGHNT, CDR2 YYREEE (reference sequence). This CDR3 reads CASSQSGTSGSPSTDTQYF. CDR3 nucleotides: TGTGCCAGCAGCCAGTCCGGGACTAGCGGGAGCCCCAGCACAGATACGCAGTATTTT.

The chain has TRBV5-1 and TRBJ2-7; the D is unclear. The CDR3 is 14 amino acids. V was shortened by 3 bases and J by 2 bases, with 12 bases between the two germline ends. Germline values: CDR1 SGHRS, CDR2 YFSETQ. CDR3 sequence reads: CASSYQDDPYEQYF. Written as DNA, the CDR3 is TGCGCCAGCAGCTACCAGGACGACCCCTACGAGCAGTACTTC.

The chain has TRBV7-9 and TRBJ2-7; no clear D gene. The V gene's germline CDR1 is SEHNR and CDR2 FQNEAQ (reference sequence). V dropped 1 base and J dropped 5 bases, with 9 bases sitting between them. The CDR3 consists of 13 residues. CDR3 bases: TGTGCCAGCAGCTTAGAAGGTGTACACGAGCAGTACTTC. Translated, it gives CASSLEGVHEQYF.

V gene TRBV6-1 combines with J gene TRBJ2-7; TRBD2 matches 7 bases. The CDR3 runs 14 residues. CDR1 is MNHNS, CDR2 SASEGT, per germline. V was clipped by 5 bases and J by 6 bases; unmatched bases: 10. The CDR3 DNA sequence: TGTGCCAGCAGTCCAACCAGTTCGGGGGGCGAGCAGTACTTC. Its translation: CASSPTSSGGEQYF.

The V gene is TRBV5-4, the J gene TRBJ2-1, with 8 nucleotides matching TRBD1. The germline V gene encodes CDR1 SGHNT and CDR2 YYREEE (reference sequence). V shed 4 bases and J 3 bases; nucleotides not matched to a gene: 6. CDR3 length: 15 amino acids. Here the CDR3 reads CASSLTGDFYNEQFF. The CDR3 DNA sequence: TGTGCCAGCAGCCTGACAGGGGACTTCTACAATGAGCAGTTCTTC.

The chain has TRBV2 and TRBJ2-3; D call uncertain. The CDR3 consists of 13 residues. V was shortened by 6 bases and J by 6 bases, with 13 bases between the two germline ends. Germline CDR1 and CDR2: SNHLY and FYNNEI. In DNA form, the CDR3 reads TGTGCCAGCAGAGGACCCACCGGGGATACGCAGTATTTT. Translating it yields CASRGPTGDTQYF. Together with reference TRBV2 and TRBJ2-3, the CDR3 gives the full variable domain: EPEVTQTPSHQVTQMGQEVILRCVPISNHLYFYWYRQILGQKVEFLVSFYNNEISEKSEIFDDQFSVERPDGSNFTLKIRSTKLEDSAMYFCASRGPTGDTQYFGPGTRLTVL.

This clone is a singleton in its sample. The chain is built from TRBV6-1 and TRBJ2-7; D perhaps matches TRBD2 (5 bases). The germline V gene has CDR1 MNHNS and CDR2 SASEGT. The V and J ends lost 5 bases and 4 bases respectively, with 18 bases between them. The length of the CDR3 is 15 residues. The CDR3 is CASSPDSSGFYEQYF. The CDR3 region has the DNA TGTGCCAGCAGTCCCGACTCCTCGGGGTTTTACGAGCAGTACTTC.

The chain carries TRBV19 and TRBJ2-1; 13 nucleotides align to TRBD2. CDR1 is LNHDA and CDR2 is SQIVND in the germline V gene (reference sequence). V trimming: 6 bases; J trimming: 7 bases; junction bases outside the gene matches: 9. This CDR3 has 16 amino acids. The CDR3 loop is CASSVLAGGKTNEQFF. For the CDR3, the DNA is TGTGCCAGTAGCGTACTAGCGGGAGGGAAGACTAATGAGCAGTTCTTC.

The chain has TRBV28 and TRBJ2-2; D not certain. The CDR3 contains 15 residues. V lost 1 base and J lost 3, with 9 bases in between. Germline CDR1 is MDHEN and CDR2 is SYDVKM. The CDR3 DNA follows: TGTGCCAGCAGTTTATTAGCCCCGTACACCGGGGAGCTGTTTTTT. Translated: CASSLLAPYTGELFF.

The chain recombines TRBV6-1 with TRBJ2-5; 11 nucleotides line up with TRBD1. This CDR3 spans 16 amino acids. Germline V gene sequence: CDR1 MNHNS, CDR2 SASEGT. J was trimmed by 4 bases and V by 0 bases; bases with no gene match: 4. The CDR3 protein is CASSEALGQGAETQYF. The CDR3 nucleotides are TGTGCCAGCAGTGAAGCCCTAGGACAGGGGGCAGAGACCCAGTACTTC.

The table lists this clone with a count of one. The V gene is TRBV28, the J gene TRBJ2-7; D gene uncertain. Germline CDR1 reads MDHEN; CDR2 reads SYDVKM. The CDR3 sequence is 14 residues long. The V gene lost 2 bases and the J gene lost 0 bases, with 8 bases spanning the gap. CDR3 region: CASSLRTLSYEQYF. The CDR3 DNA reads TGTGCCAGCAGTTTAAGGACGCTCTCCTACGAGCAGTACTTC.

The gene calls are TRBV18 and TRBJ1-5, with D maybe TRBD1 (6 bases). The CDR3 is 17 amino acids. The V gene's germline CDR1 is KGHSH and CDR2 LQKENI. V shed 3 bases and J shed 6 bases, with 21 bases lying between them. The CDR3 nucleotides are TGTGCCAGCTCACCCACAATAGGACAGCCGTCGTCTCAGCCCCAGCATTTT. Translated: CASSPTIGQPSSQPQHF.

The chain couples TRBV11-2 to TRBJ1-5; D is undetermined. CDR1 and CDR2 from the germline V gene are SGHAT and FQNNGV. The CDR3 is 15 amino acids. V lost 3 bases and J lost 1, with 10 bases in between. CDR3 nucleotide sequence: TGTGCCAGCAGCTTCGTGGAGGGAAGCAATCAGCCCCAGCATTTT. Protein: CASSFVEGSNQPQHF.

CDR3 DNA sequence: TGTGCCAGTAGTAACCTAGGACAGGCCACAAGGGGGGCCAACGTCCTGACTTTC. The encoded protein is CASSNLGQATRGANVLTF. The gene calls are TRBV19 and TRBJ2-6; 7 nucleotides align to TRBD1. CDR3 length: 18 residues. From germline, CDR1 is LNHDA and CDR2 SQIVND (reference sequence). The trim removed 4 bases at V and 4 bases at J, leaving 13 bases unmatched.

CDR3 nucleotides: TGTGCCAGCAGCTTAAAGGCCGGGACAGGGGGCTTAACCGGGGAGCTGTTTTTT. This codes for CASSLKAGTGGLTGELFF. The rearrangement links TRBV7-2 to TRBJ2-2; 12 bases fit TRBD1. This CDR3 is 18 amino acids long. Losses at the gene ends were 2 bases for V and 5 bases for J; bases not matched to a gene: 9. Germline lookup yields CDR1 SGHTA and CDR2 FQGNSA.

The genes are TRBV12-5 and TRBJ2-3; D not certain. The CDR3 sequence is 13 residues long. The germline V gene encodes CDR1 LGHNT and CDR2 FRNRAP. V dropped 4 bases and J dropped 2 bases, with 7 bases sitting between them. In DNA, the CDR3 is TGTGCTAGTGGTTCCCCTTCCACAGATACGCAGTATTTT. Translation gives CASGSPSTDTQYF.

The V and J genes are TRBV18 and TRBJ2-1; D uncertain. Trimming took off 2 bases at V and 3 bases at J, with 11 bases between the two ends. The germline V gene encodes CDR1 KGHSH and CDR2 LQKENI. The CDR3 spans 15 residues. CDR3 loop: CASSPSLGFYNEQFF. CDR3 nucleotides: TGTGCCAGCTCACCATCATTAGGCTTCTACAATGAGCAGTTCTTC.

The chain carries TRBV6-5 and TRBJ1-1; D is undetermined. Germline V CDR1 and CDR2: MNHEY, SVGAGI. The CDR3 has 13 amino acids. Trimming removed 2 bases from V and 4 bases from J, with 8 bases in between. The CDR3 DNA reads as TGTGCCAGCAGTTACGAGGGTGTCACTGAAGCTTTCTTT. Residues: CASSYEGVTEAFF.

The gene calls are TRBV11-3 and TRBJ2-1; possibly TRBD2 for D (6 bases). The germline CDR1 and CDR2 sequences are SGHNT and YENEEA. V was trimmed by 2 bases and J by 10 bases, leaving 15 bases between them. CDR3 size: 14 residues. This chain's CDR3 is CASSLWRGHGEQFF. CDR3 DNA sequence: TGTGCCAGCAGCTTATGGAGGGGCCACGGGGAGCAGTTCTTC.

CDR3 sequence (DNA): TGCGCCAGCAGCTCGGGGCTGACACGGGAGGCCGAGCAGTACTTC. It translates to CASSSGLTREAEQYF. The chain recombines TRBV5-1 with TRBJ2-7; 7 bases match TRBD2. CDR3 length: 15 amino acids. Germline lookup yields CDR1 SGHRS and CDR2 YFSETQ. The J segment lost 6 bases and the V segment lost 3 bases, leaving 12 bases of the junction unmatched.

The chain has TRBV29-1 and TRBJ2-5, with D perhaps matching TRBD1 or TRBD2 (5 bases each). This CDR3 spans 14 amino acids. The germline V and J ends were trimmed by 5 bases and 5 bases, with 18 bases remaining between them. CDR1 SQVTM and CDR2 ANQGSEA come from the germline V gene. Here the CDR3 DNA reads TGCAGCGTTCCAGGGAGCACCCGCACGGAGACCCAGTACTTC. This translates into CSVPGSTRTETQYF.

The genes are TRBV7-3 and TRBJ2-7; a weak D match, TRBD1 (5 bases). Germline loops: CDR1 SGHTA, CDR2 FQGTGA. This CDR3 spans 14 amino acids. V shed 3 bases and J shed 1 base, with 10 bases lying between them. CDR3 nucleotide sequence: TGTGCCAGCAGCTTGGGATCAGGGTCCTACGAGCAGTACTTC. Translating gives CASSLGSGSYEQYF.

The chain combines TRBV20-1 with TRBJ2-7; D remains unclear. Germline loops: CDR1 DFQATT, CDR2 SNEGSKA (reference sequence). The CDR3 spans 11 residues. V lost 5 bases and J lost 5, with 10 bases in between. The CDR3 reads CSADLVDEQYF. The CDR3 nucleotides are TGCAGTGCTGATCTGGTGGACGAGCAGTACTTC.

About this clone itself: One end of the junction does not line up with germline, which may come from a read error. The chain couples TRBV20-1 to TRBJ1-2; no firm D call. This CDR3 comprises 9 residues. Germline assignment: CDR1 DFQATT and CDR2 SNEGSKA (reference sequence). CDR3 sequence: CSASSRYDF. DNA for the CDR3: TGCAGTGCTAGTAGCCGCTACGACTTC.

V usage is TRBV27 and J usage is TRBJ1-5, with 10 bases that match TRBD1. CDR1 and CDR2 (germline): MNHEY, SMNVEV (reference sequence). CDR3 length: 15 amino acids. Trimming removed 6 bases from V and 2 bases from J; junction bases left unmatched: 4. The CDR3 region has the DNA TGTGCCAGCAGGAGAGGACAGGGGGGCAATCAGCCCCAGCATTTT. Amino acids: CASRRGQGGNQPQHF.

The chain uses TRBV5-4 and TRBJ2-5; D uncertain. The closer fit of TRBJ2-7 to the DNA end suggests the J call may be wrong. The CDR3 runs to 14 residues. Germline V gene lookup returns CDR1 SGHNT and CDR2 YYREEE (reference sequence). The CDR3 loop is CASRRGPAVYEQYF. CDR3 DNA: TGTGCCAGCCGTCGCGGACCCGCCGTCTACGAGCAGTACTTC.

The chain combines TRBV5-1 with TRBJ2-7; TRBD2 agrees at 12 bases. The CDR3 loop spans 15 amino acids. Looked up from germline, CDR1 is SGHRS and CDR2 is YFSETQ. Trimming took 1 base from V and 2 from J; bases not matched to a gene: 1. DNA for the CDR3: TGCGCCAGCAGCTTGACTAGCGGGGGGACCTACGAGCAGTACTTC. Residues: CASSLTSGGTYEQYF.

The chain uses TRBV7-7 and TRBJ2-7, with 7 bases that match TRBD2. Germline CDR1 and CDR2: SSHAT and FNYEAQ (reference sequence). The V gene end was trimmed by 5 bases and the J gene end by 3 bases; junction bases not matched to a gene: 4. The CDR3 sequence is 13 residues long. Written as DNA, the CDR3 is TGTGCCAGCAGCCCGGGAGGAAGCTACGAGCAGTACTTC. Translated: CASSPGGSYEQYF. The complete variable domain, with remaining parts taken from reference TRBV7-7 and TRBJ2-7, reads GAGVSQSPRYKVTKRGQDVTLRCDPISSHATLYWYQQALGQGPEFLTYFNYEAQPDKSGLPSDRFSAERPEGSISTLTIQRTEQRDSAMYRCASSPGGSYEQYFGPGTRLTVT.

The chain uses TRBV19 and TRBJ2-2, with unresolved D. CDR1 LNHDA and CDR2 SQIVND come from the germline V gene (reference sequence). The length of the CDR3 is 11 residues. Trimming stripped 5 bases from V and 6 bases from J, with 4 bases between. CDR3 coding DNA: TGTGCCAGTAGTCCCGCCGGGGAGCTGTTTTTT. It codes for CASSPAGELFF. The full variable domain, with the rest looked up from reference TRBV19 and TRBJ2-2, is DGGITQSPKYLFRKEGQNVTLSCEQNLNHDAMYWYRQDPGQGLRLIYYSQIVNDFQKGDIAEGYSVSREKKESFPLTVTSAQKNPTAFYLCASSPAGELFFGEGSRLTVL.